This T cell receptor beta chain was profiled in a study of blood T cells in healthy people across ages. Each donor was a healthy Caucasian individual from Russia, aged about 6 to 100. Per-sample PBMC isolation yielded at least 6.5 million cells. The CDR3 has 14 amino acids. Per the germline V gene, CDR1 is LGHDT and CDR2 is YNNKEL (reference sequence). Unmatched junction bases numbered 6, after V lost 4 bases and J lost 6 bases. In this sample, this clonotype turned up a few times. Its specificity is not known. Primed by a sample-barcoded 5' primer and a J-beta primer mix, a second PCR proceeded for about 6 to 11 cycles. MiXCR was run by TCRdb on the 5' RACE reads, yielding one entry per CDR3 protein. The repertoire consists of 650,000 to 800,000 distinct CDR3 sequences, with under 65% occurring once and the leading ten covering about 13%. Overall study findings and caveats: Diversity was estimated from one million T cells, and these estimates were considered underestimates. Per million T cells, TCR beta diversity dropped about linearly as age rose.

The sequenced sample consisted of blood. This clonotype originated in a woman over 75 in good health. The chain employs TRBV3-1 and TRBJ1-2, with TRBD1 identical over 9 bases. Here the CDR3 reads CASSRGTGIDGYTF. The CDR3 DNA follows: TGTGCCAGCAGCCGCGGGACAGGGATTGATGGCTACACCTTC.